The 14 T cell receptor beta chains below all came from one sample that was sequenced in a study of T cells in Graves' hyperthyroidism and ophthalmopathy (dated by TCRdb to 2018 to 2020). Preparation of the library involved multiplex PCR. The sequencer was an Illumina HiSeq 2000. The TCR beta CDR3 regions were amplified from RNA transcripts. A first-round RT-PCR of the TCR CDR3 used the HTBI primer set with the Qiagen OneStep RT-PCR kit. Using fastp trimming at Q25 and MiXCR clonotype assembly, TCRdb reanalyzed the public sequencing data and kept in-frame beta chains. Merged by CDR3 protein, the rows form single entries marked with the most common genes and DNA. This sample gives some 600,000 distinct CDR3 sequences in total; approximately 15% of them show up just once. The top ten clones comprise 5.5% to 7.5% of the sample. Specimen: blood. Source of these receptors: a woman aged 30 to 39 with Graves' hyperthyroidism that later progressed to Graves' ophthalmopathy.

The chain has TRBV4-2 and TRBJ2-6; 7 nucleotides line up with TRBD2. With 1 base clipped from V and 3 bases from J, the junction kept 3 bases outside the gene matches. The CDR3 contains 16 residues. CDR1 LGHNA and CDR2 YNFKEQ come from the germline V gene. The CDR3 loop reads CASSQVGGGGANVLTF. The CDR3 DNA is TGTGCCAGCAGCCAAGTCGGCGGGGGTGGGGCCAACGTCCTGACTTTC.

This clonotype was detected a few times. The J gene is TRBJ2-6, the V gene TRBV15; a possible D gene is TRBD1 (6 bases). Trimming cost V 1 base and J 4 bases, with 14 bases left between them. The CDR3 runs 17 residues. Looked up from germline, CDR1 is LNHNV and CDR2 is YYDKDF (reference sequence). The CDR3 nucleotides read TGTGCCACCAGCAGAGGTGTCGCAGGGGCCGGGGCCAACGTCCTGACTTTC. This translates into CATSRGVAGAGANVLTF.

Many counts were recorded for this clonotype. The rearrangement links TRBV30 to TRBJ1-1; D may be TRBD1 (6 bases). Deletions cut 5 bases from V and 5 bases from J, with 15 bases between. Germline CDR1 and CDR2: GTSNPN and SVGIG (reference sequence). The CDR3 loop spans 13 amino acids. The CDR3 nucleotides are TGTGCCTGGTTTCTCGGGCAGGGGACTGAAGCTTTCTTT. Amino acid sequence: CAWFLGQGTEAFF.

The chain uses TRBV7-3 and TRBJ1-5; 9 bases match TRBD1. This CDR3 contains 13 residues. CDR1 is SGHTA, CDR2 FQGTGA, per germline. The V gene end was trimmed by 4 bases and the J gene end by 7 bases; junction bases not matched to a gene: 2. The CDR3, as DNA: TGTGCCAGCAGCTCCGGACAGGGGCAGCCCCAGCATTTT. This encodes CASSSGQGQPQHF.

This clonotype has ten or more counts. This chain joins TRBV9 and TRBJ1-2, with TRBD1 identical over 9 bases. Per the germline V gene, CDR1 is SGDLS and CDR2 is YYNGEE. This CDR3 is built from 14 residues. Germline trimming cut 0 bases from V and 7 bases from J; bases unmatched to any gene: 4. CDR3 nucleotides: TGTGCCAGCAGCGTAGACTGGGACAGGGCTGGCTACACCTTC. This codes for CASSVDWDRAGYTF.

On this clonotype: This may stem from a read error, because a much larger clone lies one nucleotide away. The chain couples TRBV5-4 to TRBJ2-3, with D perhaps TRBD2 (6 bases). The CDR3 length is 15 residues. The germline CDR1 and CDR2 sequences are SGHNT and YYREEE (reference sequence). Trimming took off 1 base at V and 3 bases at J, with 12 bases between the two ends. The CDR3 sequence: CASSLFTSWTDTQYF. CDR3 DNA: TGTGCCAGCAGCTTGTTCACTAGCTGGACAGATACGCAGTATTTT.

This clonotype occurred many times. This may come from a read error, since a much larger clone is one base off. J is TRBJ2-3 and V is TRBV5-8; D gene ambiguous. Per the germline V gene, CDR1 is SGHTS and CDR2 is YDEGEE. Between the trimmed V and J ends, which lost 2 bases and 2 bases, there was a span of 6 bases. There are 13 residues in the CDR3. The DNA for the CDR3 is TGTGCCAGCAGCTTACGGACCACAGATACGCAGTATTTT. Its protein is CASSLRTTDTQYF.

This clonotype has only a few counts. This chain connects TRBV6-1 to TRBJ2-7; maybe TRBD1 (6 bases). The germline V and J ends were trimmed by 6 bases and 2 bases, with 17 bases remaining between them. The CDR3 loop spans 15 amino acids. Germline V gives CDR1 MNHNS, CDR2 SASEGT. In DNA form, the CDR3 reads TGTGCCAGCAGCCCCAGACAGGTAGACCCCTACGAGCAGTACTTC. It encodes CASSPRQVDPYEQYF.

This clonotype was found a few times. This chain links TRBV20-1 with TRBJ2-1; D is uncertain. V was clipped by 5 bases and J by 9 bases, with 11 bases between them. Germline loops: CDR1 DFQATT, CDR2 SNEGSKA (reference sequence). CDR3 length: 11 residues. DNA of the CDR3: TGCAGTGCTCCTACTGAGACTGAGCAGTTCTTC. Its translation: CSAPTETEQFF.

This clonotype was picked up many times. The rearrangement links TRBV6-1 to TRBJ1-5; D perhaps matches TRBD1 (5 bases). Germline CDR1 is MNHNS and CDR2 is SASEGT. The CDR3 loop spans 14 amino acids. Trimming stripped 6 bases from V and 3 bases from J, with 12 bases between. The chain's CDR3 is CASSRDSVNQPQHF. The DNA for the CDR3 is TGTGCCAGCAGCCGAGACAGCGTCAATCAGCCCCAGCATTTT.

This clonotype was observed at least ten times. V gene TRBV20-1 combines with J gene TRBJ2-7; 9 nucleotides line up with TRBD2. With V trimmed by 7 bases and J by 5 bases, 9 bases remained unmatched. The germline V gene encodes CDR1 DFQATT and CDR2 SNEGSKA (reference sequence). The CDR3 is 13 residues long. The CDR3 reads CSVQGLAGHEQYF. The CDR3 DNA sequence: TGCAGTGTCCAGGGACTAGCAGGCCACGAGCAGTACTTC.

The table lists this clonotype with many counts. The rearrangement uses TRBV11-3 and TRBJ1-2; weak D call: TRBD1 (5 bases). Trimming left V 5 bases short and J 5 bases short, with 18 bases between. The CDR3 extends over 15 amino acids. Germline loops: CDR1 SGHNT, CDR2 YENEEA. The CDR3 region is CASSRRGGGKYGYTF. CDR3 bases: TGTGCCAGCAGCCGGAGGGGCGGTGGGAAGTATGGCTACACCTTC. The whole variable domain, remainder taken from reference TRBV11-3 and TRBJ1-2, is EAGVVQSPRYKIIEKKQPVAFWCNPISGHNTLYWYLQNLGQGPELLIRYENEEAVDDSQLPKDRFSAERLKGVDSTLKIQPAELGDSAVYLCASSRRGGGKYGYTFGSGTRLTVV.

Worth noting for this clonotype: This may come from a read error, since a much larger clone is one base off. This chain connects TRBV20-1 to TRBJ2-1, with D perhaps matching TRBD2 (5 bases). In germline, CDR1 is DFQATT, CDR2 SNEGSKA (reference sequence). Trimming removed 6 bases from V and 8 bases from J, with 26 bases in between. This CDR3 is 16 amino acids long. The CDR3 loop is CSATTINLARVDEQFF. Written as DNA, the CDR3 is TGCAGTGCAACGACTATTAATTTAGCGCGAGTGGATGAGCAGTTCTTC.

The V call is TRBV11-2, the J call TRBJ2-1; D gene unclear. CDR3 length equals 12 residues. Germline assignment: CDR1 SGHAT and CDR2 FQNNGV. The V end was cut by 3 bases, the J end by 7 bases, with 7 bases between. The CDR3 loop is CASSFRENEQFF. DNA of the CDR3: TGTGCCAGCAGCTTTCGCGAGAATGAGCAGTTCTTC.